Below, 2 T cell receptor beta chains from the same sample are listed, as sequenced in a study of cytomegalovirus exposure and HLA in healthy donors. The primer mix had 60 Vbeta and 13 Jbeta primers. Libraries were prepared by immunoSEQ multiplex PCR; TCRdb keeps only in-frame clonotypes and omits some of them. The table has 120,000 or so clones, around 72% seen once. Material for sequencing was PBMCs. The receptors derive from a man aged 30 to 45 in good health and CMV-seronegative.

This clone appeared a few times. The chain links TRBV7-9 to TRBJ2-7; 7 positions agree with TRBD2. Trimming took 5 bases from V and 5 from J; bases not matched to a gene: 9. Looked up from germline, CDR1 is SEHNR and CDR2 is FQNEAQ (reference sequence). The CDR3 loop spans 14 amino acids. The CDR3 region is CASSLGGVSNEQYF. Written as DNA, the CDR3 is TGTGCCAGCAGCCTGGGAGGGGTGAGTAACGAGCAGTACTTC. Full variable domain (remainder filled in from reference TRBV7-9 and TRBJ2-7): DTGVSQNPRHKITKRGQNVTFRCDPISEHNRLYWYRQTLGQGPEFLTYFQNEAQLEKSRLLSDRFSAERPKGSFSTLEIQRTEQGDSAMYLCASSLGGVSNEQYFGPGTRLTVT.

This chain uses TRBV5-1 with TRBJ2-5; D call uncertain. Trimming cost V 0 bases and J 1 base, with 10 bases left between them. Per the germline V gene, CDR1 is SGHRS and CDR2 is YFSETQ. The CDR3 is 15 residues long. The CDR3 DNA follows: TGCGCCAGCAGCTTGGTCTGGTACACCCAAGAGACCCAGTACTTC. Protein product: CASSLVWYTQETQYF.